Below, 3 T cell receptor beta chains from the same sample are listed, as sequenced in a study of T and B cells in COVID-19 patients. From blood, 250-500 ng of genomic DNA served as TRB template. TRB rearrangements were amplified by multiplex PCR with BIOMED2 TRB-A/B primers. TCRdb passed the multiplex PCR reads through MiXCR, listing each CDR3 protein once. The table lists approximately 26,000 distinct CDR3 sequences, approximately 32% of them singletons. Sequences were obtained from blood. The source is a human donor who had recovered from COVID-19.

In its sample, this clonotype was seen a few times. CDR3 coding DNA: TGTGCCTGGAGTATCCAGGATAATCAGCCCCAGCATTTT. This gives the protein CAWSIQDNQPQHF. The chain employs TRBV30 and TRBJ1-5; no reliable D call. Trimming pared 2 bases from V and 4 bases from J, leaving 9 bases between. From germline, CDR1 is GTSNPN and CDR2 SVGIG (reference sequence). The CDR3 extends over 13 amino acids.

V is TRBV5-4 and J is TRBJ2-5; D possibly corresponds to TRBD1 (5 bases). Trimming removed 4 bases from V and 4 bases from J, with 14 bases in between. Germline assignment: CDR1 SGHNT and CDR2 YYREEE (reference sequence). The CDR3 sequence is 14 residues long. This CDR3 reads CASSPKGIRETQYF. The CDR3 nucleotides are TGTGCCAGCAGCCCGAAGGGGATACGAGAGACCCAGTACTTC.

The genes are TRBV7-9 and TRBJ2-3; 9 bases fit TRBD2. CDR1 is SEHNR, CDR2 FQNEAQ, per germline (reference sequence). J gave up 4 bases and V 2 bases, and 10 bases lay outside the gene matches. There are 17 residues in the CDR3. The CDR3 DNA reads as TGTGCCAGCAGCTTAATAGCGGGGGCCCCCCAAGCAGATACGCAGTATTTT. Encoded protein: CASSLIAGAPQADTQYF.